Presented here are 30 T cell receptor beta chains from one specimen sequenced in a study of CXCR3-negative and CXCR3-positive naive CD8 T cells. Whole-study findings and limits: CXCR3-expressing naive cells carried TRB CDR3s more hydrophobic than those of CXCR3-negative naive cells.

Their cognate antigens are unknown. UMI labels and 5' RACE were used to prepare the TRB cDNA libraries. For each CDR3 protein, TCRdb gives one entry from its re-call of the 5' RACE reads, without DNA. The data show about 89,000 distinct CDR3 sequences, and the top ten clones hold around 0.53%. The material sequenced was naive CXCR3+ CD8+ T cells from blood. Subset of the sample: CD45RO-CCR7+CD27+CD95- naive CD8+ T cells expressing CXCR3 (TNR3+). The receptors derive from a human donor in good health. Some clones in this sample may be carry-over from other donors' samples.

Here the CDR3 reads CASRDDGASYEQYF. J is TRBJ2-7 and V is TRBV28. CDR1 and CDR2 (germline): MDHEN, SYDVKM. This CDR3 spans 14 amino acids.

This chain links TRBV7-3 with TRBJ2-1; the D call of TRBD2 rests on TCRdb alone, since no DNA is present to check it. The CDR3 spans 14 residues. CDR1 SGHTA and CDR2 FQGTGA come from the germline V gene. CDR3 residues: CASSLGLDNNEQFF. The variable domain in full, with the rest retrieved from reference TRBV7-3 and TRBJ2-1, is GAGVSQTPSNKVTEKGKYVELRCDPISGHTALYWYRQSLGQGPEFLIYFQGTGAADDSGLPNDRFFAVRPEGSVSTLKIQRTERGDSAVYLCASSLGLDNNEQFFGPGTRLTVL.

The chain recombines TRBV18 with TRBJ2-5. The CDR3 sequence is 13 residues long. Per the germline V gene, CDR1 is KGHSH and CDR2 is LQKENI. The CDR3 loop reads CASSPNGQETQYF. Full variable domain (rest looked up from reference TRBV18 and TRBJ2-5): NAGVMQNPRHLVRRRGQEARLRCSPMKGHSHVYWYRQLPEEGLKFMVYLQKENIIDESGMPKERFSAEFPKEGPSILRIQQVVRGDSAAYFCASSPNGQETQYFGPGTRLLVL.

This chain links TRBV29-1 with TRBJ2-1; TCRdb proposes TRBD2, but this gene call is untestable without DNA. The CDR3 runs to 11 residues. Germline values: CDR1 SQVTM, CDR2 ANQGSEA. CDR3 sequence reads: CSVAGDNEQFF.

The V call is TRBV13, the J call TRBJ2-3; TCRdb's D call of TRBD1 is untestable without DNA. This CDR3 contains 13 residues. Germline V gene sequence: CDR1 PRHDT, CDR2 FYEKMQ (reference sequence). The CDR3 here is CASSTRTAGTQYF.

V is TRBV28 and J is TRBJ1-1; TCRdb's assignment of TRBD1 cannot be checked, as there is no DNA. The CDR3 runs 14 residues. Per germline, CDR1 MDHEN and CDR2 SYDVKM. The CDR3 here is CASSLGGVNTEAFF.

The J gene is TRBJ1-1, the V gene TRBV10-3; the D gene TCRdb calls, TRBD1, cannot be checked with no DNA. This CDR3 has 13 residues. Germline CDR1 reads ENHRY; CDR2 reads SYGVKD. This chain's CDR3 is CAISETPGTEAFF.

This clonotype counts as medium-sized by frequency. The rearrangement joins TRBV29-1 to TRBJ2-7. CDR3 length equals 12 residues. The V gene's germline CDR1 is SQVTM and CDR2 ANQGSEA. The CDR3 spells CSVSVSSYEQYF.

The rearrangement uses TRBV28 and TRBJ2-1; TCRdb calls TRBD2, which cannot be checked without DNA. This CDR3 contains 15 residues. In germline, CDR1 is MDHEN, CDR2 SYDVKM. The CDR3 protein is CASSLSRGTVNEQFF.

The chain is built from TRBV6-2 or TRBV6-3 and TRBJ2-7; TCRdb indicates TRBD1, and absent DNA this call remains unverified. The CDR3 has 13 amino acids. The V gene's germline CDR1 is MNHEY and CDR2 SVGEGT. CDR3: CATMAGGPYEQYF.

The V call is TRBV28, the J call TRBJ2-7; without DNA, the TCRdb call of TRBD1 cannot be checked. This CDR3 comprises 17 residues. In germline, CDR1 is MDHEN, CDR2 SYDVKM. The CDR3 reads CASTTPTTRGRSYGQYF.

The rearrangement joins TRBV5-1 to TRBJ2-7; TCRdb's D call, TRBD1, is unchecked because there is no DNA. This CDR3 comprises 18 residues. Germline assignment: CDR1 SGHRS and CDR2 YFSETQ. The CDR3: CASSSLGETGTATYEQYF.

The chain's CDR3 is CASSKTGNEQYF. The rearrangement links TRBV13 to TRBJ2-7; with no DNA, the TCRdb D assignment of TRBD1 cannot be verified. From germline, CDR1 is PRHDT and CDR2 FYEKMQ (reference sequence). The CDR3 has 12 amino acids.

This chain joins TRBV29-1 and TRBJ2-1; TCRdb outputs TRBD2, but without DNA this stays unchecked. The length of the CDR3 is 12 residues. Germline CDR1 SQVTM, CDR2 ANQGSEA. CDR3 loop: CSDVQGGSEQFF.

This sequence joins TRBV9 and TRBJ2-3. Per germline, CDR1 SGDLS and CDR2 YYNGEE. The CDR3 totals 14 residues. The CDR3 protein is CASSAERSTDTQYF. The full variable domain, completed using reference TRBV9 and TRBJ2-3, is DSGVTQTPKHLITATGQRVTLRCSPRSGDLSVYWYQQSLDQGLQFLIQYYNGEERAKGNILERFSAQQFPDLHSELNLSSLELGDSALYFCASSAERSTDTQYFGPGTRLTVL.

The chain joins TRBV24-1 to TRBJ2-2; TCRdb's assignment of TRBD1 cannot be checked, as there is no DNA. The length of the CDR3 is 15 residues. Germline CDR1 KGHDR, CDR2 SFDVKD. The CDR3: CATSNPGQGAGELFF.

The chain combines TRBV20-1 with TRBJ1-5; TCRdb gives TRBD1 as the D gene, but with no DNA this cannot be confirmed. This CDR3 has 14 amino acids. Germline values: CDR1 DFQATT, CDR2 SNEGSKA (reference sequence). The CDR3 loop is CSATDSPSNQPQHF.

J is TRBJ2-7 and V is TRBV4-3; the TCRdb D gene call, TRBD2, has no DNA to confirm it. CDR3 length: 16 amino acids. Germline V gene data show CDR1 as LGHNA and CDR2 as YSLEER. CDR3 sequence: CASSQVLAGPGDEQYF.

The rearrangement links TRBV4-1 to TRBJ2-7; TCRdb designates TRBD2, a call that cannot be tested without DNA. The CDR3 consists of 16 residues. CDR1 is MGHRA and CDR2 is YSYEKL in the germline V gene. Here the CDR3 reads CASSQFVTVGRYEQYF.

This chain links TRBV15 with TRBJ2-3; absent DNA, TCRdb's TRBD1 call cannot be checked. CDR1 is LNHNV, CDR2 YYDKDF, per germline (reference sequence). CDR3 length: 16 residues. CDR3 amino acids: CATSRVRTGRTDTQYF.

J is TRBJ2-2 and V is TRBV24-1; with no DNA, the TCRdb D assignment of TRBD1 cannot be verified. In germline, CDR1 is KGHDR, CDR2 SFDVKD. The CDR3 is 14 residues long. This CDR3 reads CATSDSFGRGELFF.

The chain is built from TRBV10-3 and TRBJ1-3; lacking DNA, the TRBD1 call made by TCRdb goes unchecked. There are 17 residues in the CDR3. Germline CDR1 ENHRY, CDR2 SYGVKD. The CDR3: CAISESRDRAAGNTIYF.

The chain employs TRBV28 and TRBJ2-5; TCRdb's assignment of TRBD1 cannot be checked, as there is no DNA. The CDR3 contains 15 residues. In germline, CDR1 is MDHEN, CDR2 SYDVKM. CDR3 protein: CASRPSSGTEETQYF. Using reference TRBV28 and TRBJ2-5 for the parts outside the CDR3, the full variable domain is DVKVTQSSRYLVKRTGEKVFLECVQDMDHENMFWYRQDPGLGLRLIYFSYDVKMKEKGDIPEGYSVSREKKERFSLILESASTNQTSMYLCASRPSSGTEETQYFGPGTRLLVL.

The CDR3 spells CATSDLEIGYEQFF. The chain is built from TRBV24-1 and TRBJ2-1. Germline CDR1 KGHDR, CDR2 SFDVKD. The CDR3 is 14 amino acids.

J is TRBJ2-7 and V is TRBV21-1; the D call from TCRdb, TRBD1, cannot be confirmed without DNA. TRBV21-1 corresponds to a pseudogene. This CDR3 contains 16 residues. CDR3 sequence: CASSKGRQFIPYEQYF.

The genes are TRBV15 and TRBJ2-7; the TCRdb D gene call, TRBD2, has no DNA to confirm it. The CDR3 covers 12 residues. Germline V gene lookup returns CDR1 LNHNV and CDR2 YYDKDF (reference sequence). CDR3 residues: CATRDFNYEQYF.

This rearrangement joins TRBV20-1 to TRBJ2-3; checking the TCRdb D call of TRBD2 is not possible without DNA. The CDR3 runs 17 residues. CDR1 and CDR2 from the germline V gene are DFQATT and SNEGSKA (reference sequence). This CDR3 is CSARFSGGPSPTDTQYF.

This sequence joins TRBV11-2 and TRBJ2-3; TCRdb's D gene call, TRBD2, goes unchecked for lack of DNA. This CDR3 has 17 residues. The germline V gene encodes CDR1 SGHAT and CDR2 FQNNGV. CDR3 in amino acids: CASSLDLWRESINTQYF.

The V gene is TRBV6-6, the J gene TRBJ2-1; without DNA, the TCRdb call of TRBD2 cannot be checked. From germline, CDR1 is MNHNY and CDR2 SVGAGI (reference sequence). There are 14 residues in the CDR3. CDR3 amino acids: CASSYSQGLPEQFF.

The chain joins TRBV14 to TRBJ2-2; TCRdb outputs TRBD1, but without DNA this stays unchecked. CDR1 and CDR2 (germline): SGHDN, FVKESK. The CDR3 has 15 residues. CDR3 loop: CASSLDRDWTGELFF.